This passage covers 21 T cell receptor beta chains from one sample sequenced in a study of T cells in Graves' hyperthyroidism and ophthalmopathy. Using RNA transcripts as the source, TCR beta CDR3 regions were amplified. The HTBI set primed first-round TCR CDR3 RT-PCR. In TCRdb, the multiplex PCR reads were re-called with MiXCR into one record per CDR3 protein. The sample shows 500,000 to 600,000 distinct CDR3 sequences, approximately 15% of them seen only once. The specimen was blood. The source is a woman under 30 with Graves' hyperthyroidism.

There are a few counts of this clonotype. The chain is built from TRBV12-3 or TRBV12-4 and TRBJ2-1; D is uncertain. Trimming stripped 4 bases from V and 6 bases from J, with 10 bases between. This CDR3 contains 13 residues. The CDR3 DNA reads TGTGCCAGCAGTTGGAGACTTCCCAATGAGCAGTTCTTC. Translation gives CASSWRLPNEQFF.

This clonotype was observed many times. The gene calls are TRBV25-1 and TRBJ2-3; 9 bases match TRBD1. CDR3 length: 18 residues. Germline V gives CDR1 MGHDK, CDR2 SYGVNS. The V segment lost 4 bases and the J segment 6 bases; nucleotides outside the gene matches: 17. This CDR3 reads CASSGYTPGQGVLDTQYF. CDR3 nucleotides: TGTGCCAGCAGTGGATATACACCGGGACAGGGTGTTCTGGATACGCAGTATTTT.

This clonotype showed up many times. V is TRBV10-3 and J is TRBJ2-1, with TRBD2 identical over 11 bases. This CDR3 spans 15 amino acids. V was pared by 2 bases and J by 5 bases, with 2 bases of the junction left unmatched. The germline V gene encodes CDR1 ENHRY and CDR2 SYGVKD. CDR3 region: CAISETSGRHNEQFF. CDR3 nucleotide sequence: TGTGCCATCAGTGAGACTAGCGGGAGACACAATGAGCAGTTCTTC.

There are many counts of this clonotype. The chain couples TRBV6-5 to TRBJ2-3; TRBD1 matches 7 bases. CDR1 and CDR2 (germline): MNHEY, SVGAGI. Trimming cost V 6 bases and J 5 bases; bases outside gene matches: 8. This CDR3 contains 14 residues. The CDR3 nucleotides are TGTGCCAGCAGCGCGACAGGGTGGAAAGATACGCAGTATTTT. Its translation: CASSATGWKDTQYF.

This clonotype was recorded at least ten times. The chain employs TRBV12-5 and TRBJ2-1; D is tentatively TRBD1 or TRBD2 (5 bases each). The CDR3 length is 15 residues. Trimming cost V 7 bases and J 1 base, with 14 bases left between them. CDR1 is LGHNT, CDR2 FRNRAP, per germline. This CDR3 is CASAAGTRSYNEQFF. The DNA for the CDR3 is TGTGCTAGTGCCGCCGGGACCCGTTCCTACAATGAGCAGTTCTTC.

This clonotype was seen once. The junction departs from the called germline gene at one end, perhaps through a read error. The V call is TRBV5-1, the J call TRBJ2-7; perhaps TRBD1 as D (6 bases). Germline assignment: CDR1 SGHRS and CDR2 YFSETQ. The CDR3 contains 15 residues. The CDR3 sequence is CASSLGGGADYEPYF. CDR3 bases: TGCGCCAGCAGCTTGGGAGGGGGAGCAGACTACGAGCCGTACTTC.

V gene TRBV12-3 or TRBV12-4 combines with J gene TRBJ2-1, with 8 bases that match TRBD2. V lost 1 base to trimming and J lost 5 bases; unmatched junction nucleotides: 7. There are 16 residues in the CDR3. The CDR3: CASSLVRGLVHNEQFF. The CDR3 nucleotides read TGTGCCAGCAGTTTAGTTCGGGGACTAGTCCACAATGAGCAGTTCTTC.

This clonotype came up a few times. This chain uses TRBV4-1 with TRBJ1-4; a possible D gene is TRBD1 (6 bases). The CDR3 contains 15 residues. With 4 bases removed from V and 8 bases from J, the gap between germline ends came to 17 bases. Germline V gene data show CDR1 as MGHRA and CDR2 as YSYEKL. The DNA for the CDR3 is TGCGCCAGCAGCCGTATCGGGACAAGAGGAGAAAAACTGTTTTTT. It encodes CASSRIGTRGEKLFF.

In this sample, this clonotype turned up many times. V usage is TRBV11-2 and J usage is TRBJ2-3; no definite D call. The V end was cut by 7 bases, the J end by 2 bases, with 10 bases between. The CDR3 is made up of 13 amino acids. CDR1 and CDR2 from the germline V gene are SGHAT and FQNNGV. The CDR3 here is CASTFLDTDTQYF. The CDR3, as DNA: TGTGCCAGCACCTTTTTGGACACAGATACGCAGTATTTT.

The chain recombines TRBV20-1 with TRBJ2-2; no definite D call. Trimming cost V 0 bases and J 4 bases, with 6 bases left between them. CDR1 is DFQATT and CDR2 is SNEGSKA in the germline V gene (reference sequence). This CDR3 is built from 13 residues. The CDR3 nucleotides read TGCAGTGCTAGAGATGCAGGCACCGGGGAGCTGTTTTTT. Protein: CSARDAGTGELFF.

The chain joins TRBV4-3 to TRBJ2-1; possible D gene TRBD1, 7 bases. This CDR3 has 15 residues. CDR1 and CDR2 (germline): LGHNA, YSLEER. The V end lost 1 base, the J end lost 7 bases, and 14 bases lay between the germline ends. This CDR3 reads CASSQGRGLGNEQFF. As DNA, the CDR3 is TGCGCCAGCAGCCAAGGGAGGGGGCTAGGGAATGAGCAGTTCTTC.

This clonotype was recorded at least ten times. The rearrangement links TRBV30 to TRBJ1-1; D may be TRBD1 (5 bases). The V gene lost 0 bases and the J gene lost 10 bases, with 15 bases spanning the gap. Germline-derived CDR1 and CDR2 are GTSNPN and SVGIG (reference sequence). The length of the CDR3 is 13 residues. In DNA, the CDR3 is TGTGCCTGGAGTGTACTTGAGGCAGGGAGAGCTTTCTTT. It is translated as CAWSVLEAGRAFF.

J is TRBJ2-1 and V is TRBV20-1, with 10 bases that match TRBD1. After removal of 6 bases from V and 5 bases from J, the junction contained 1 base not matched to a gene. This CDR3 region has 12 residues. Germline V lookup: CDR1 DFQATT, CDR2 SNEGSKA (reference sequence). CDR3 residues: CSAGTGDNEQFF. The CDR3 bases are TGCAGTGCCGGGACAGGGGACAATGAGCAGTTCTTC.

J is TRBJ2-3 and V is TRBV27; 9 bases line up with TRBD1. Trimming at V came to 3 bases and at J to 0 bases, leaving 13 bases not matched to a gene. The germline gives CDR1 MNHEY, CDR2 SMNVEV (reference sequence). The CDR3 is made up of 19 amino acids. CDR3 protein: CASSFFFRTGDLSTDTQYF. CDR3 DNA: TGTGCCAGCAGTTTTTTTTTCCGGACAGGGGACCTTAGCACAGATACGCAGTATTTT.

In its sample, this clonotype was seen a few times. The gene calls are TRBV7-9 and TRBJ2-2, with 13 bases lining up with TRBD2. The V gene end was trimmed by 5 bases and the J gene end by 6 bases; junction bases not matched to a gene: 6. The CDR3 covers 16 residues. Germline lookup yields CDR1 SEHNR and CDR2 FQNEAQ (reference sequence). The CDR3 region is CASSGTTSGGAGELFF. CDR3 DNA sequence: TGTGCCAGCAGCGGTACCACTAGCGGGGGGGCCGGGGAGCTGTTTTTT.

The chain recombines TRBV24-1 with TRBJ2-7; the match to TRBD1 covers 7 bases. The CDR3 covers 12 residues. Trimming removed 4 bases from V and 5 bases from J; junction bases left unmatched: 1. Germline V gene sequence: CDR1 KGHDR, CDR2 SFDVKD. This CDR3 reads CATSDRGNEQYF. CDR3 nucleotide sequence: TGTGCCACCAGTGACAGGGGGAACGAGCAGTACTTC.

The rearrangement uses TRBV9 and TRBJ2-1; TRBD2 might be the D (5 bases). The CDR3 length is 17 residues. In germline, CDR1 is SGDLS, CDR2 YYNGEE. V gave up 0 bases and J gave up 7 bases, with 20 bases separating them. DNA of the CDR3: TGTGCCAGCAGCGTAGGCATCCAGGCCGGGGATATGAATGAGCAGTTCTTC. Encoded protein: CASSVGIQAGDMNEQFF. Full variable domain (outside the CDR3, taken from reference TRBV9 and TRBJ2-1): DSGVTQTPKHLITATGQRVTLRCSPRSGDLSVYWYQQSLDQGLQFLIQYYNGEERAKGNILERFSAQQFPDLHSELNLSSLELGDSALYFCASSVGIQAGDMNEQFFGPGTRLTVL.

Regarding this clonotype: Given a much more abundant clone one base away, this may be a read error. The gene calls are TRBV5-1 and TRBJ2-7; TRBD2 might be the D (6 bases). Trimming left V 1 base short and J 6 bases short, with 14 bases between. Germline V gene lookup returns CDR1 SGHRS and CDR2 YFSETQ. This CDR3 region has 14 residues. The CDR3 loop reads CASSLYRGIFEQYF. The CDR3 nucleotides are TGCGCCAGCAGCTTGTACCGGGGGATCTTCGAGCAGTACTTC.

This clonotype was detected a few times. The rearrangement joins TRBV27 to TRBJ2-7; no reliable D call. The CDR3 spans 13 residues. Germline V CDR1 and CDR2: MNHEY, SMNVEV (reference sequence). V dropped 6 bases and J dropped 2 bases, with 11 bases sitting between them. The CDR3 nucleotides are TGTGCCAGCAGACAACTCGCCGCCTACGAGCAGTACTTC. It yields the protein CASRQLAAYEQYF.

The sample holds many counts of this clonotype. The chain carries TRBV10-3 and TRBJ2-3; the D is unclear. The V end lost 3 bases, the J end lost 1 base, and 8 bases lay between the germline ends. The V gene's germline CDR1 is ENHRY and CDR2 SYGVKD. This CDR3 comprises 14 residues. CDR3 protein: CAISDPGRTDTQYF. CDR3 nucleotide sequence: TGTGCCATCAGTGACCCGGGTCGCACAGATACGCAGTATTTT.

This clonotype was seen more than once but under ten times. This rearrangement joins TRBV6-1 to TRBJ2-2; D remains ambiguous. This CDR3 is 13 amino acids long. Germline CDR1 is MNHNS and CDR2 is SASEGT. The V end was cut by 6 bases, the J end by 6 bases, with 11 bases between. CDR3 DNA: TGTGCCAGCAGATATACCGGCGCCGGGGAGCTGTTTTTT. Its translation is CASRYTGAGELFF.